Below are 25 T cell receptor beta chains sequenced from a single sample in a study of blood T cell repertoires in COVID-19. Sequenced by immunoSEQ multiplex PCR; TCRdb stores in-frame clones only, minus some. The sample lists hundreds of thousands of clones, approximately 90% occurring once. The sequencing input was PBMCs or T cells enriched from blood (not recorded which). Receptors originate from a woman aged 25 to 39 with acute COVID-19.

The chain has TRBV5-1 and TRBJ1-2, with D possibly matching TRBD1 (5 bases). This CDR3 has 15 residues. Between the trimmed V and J ends, which lost 4 bases and 0 bases, there was a span of 13 bases. Germline CDR1 and CDR2: SGHRS and YFSETQ. The CDR3 spells CASSDDGAANYGYTF. The CDR3 DNA is TGCGCCAGCAGCGACGATGGGGCTGCTAACTATGGCTACACCTTC.

This chain joins TRBV6-4 and TRBJ1-4; perhaps TRBD1 as D (5 bases). The CDR3 spans 14 residues. Germline V gene data show CDR1 as MRHNA and CDR2 as SNTAGT. V was pared by 6 bases and J by 6 bases, with 14 bases between. CDR3: CASRGGRDDEKLFF. As DNA, the CDR3 is TGTGCCAGCAGGGGAGGCAGGGACGATGAAAAACTGTTTTTT.

The chain employs TRBV3-1 (or the pseudogene TRBV3-2) and TRBJ1-2, with D maybe TRBD1 (6 bases). The CDR3 consists of 17 residues. CDR1 and CDR2 from the germline V gene are LGHDT and YNNKEL (reference sequence). Trimming removed 2 bases from V and 5 bases from J, with 21 bases in between. The CDR3 protein is CASSQSSRGGGFYGYTF. The CDR3 DNA is TGTGCCAGCAGCCAATCCTCCAGGGGCGGGGGTTTTTATGGCTACACCTTC.

The V call is TRBV20-1, the J call TRBJ2-3, with 10 bases identical to TRBD2. The CDR3 length is 16 residues. From germline, CDR1 is DFQATT and CDR2 SNEGSKA (reference sequence). Germline trimming cut 4 bases from V and 2 bases from J; bases unmatched to any gene: 9. CDR3 residues: CSANDQRGGDTDTQYF. In nucleotides, the CDR3 is TGCAGTGCTAATGACCAGCGGGGGGGCGACACAGATACGCAGTATTTT.

This chain joins TRBV12-3 or TRBV12-4 and TRBJ1-1, with 7 bases that match TRBD1. V was clipped by 5 bases and J by 5 bases; unmatched bases: 5. This CDR3 spans 13 amino acids. The CDR3 is CASSGTVGTEAFF. The CDR3 bases are TGTGCCAGCAGTGGGACAGTAGGTACTGAAGCTTTCTTT.

The chain recombines TRBV29-1 with TRBJ2-2; TRBD1 matches 7 bases. V shed 6 bases and J 2 bases; nucleotides not matched to a gene: 3. This CDR3 contains 13 residues. Germline CDR1 and CDR2: SQVTM and ANQGSEA. The CDR3 nucleotides are TGCAGCGTGTGGGACAGCAACACCGGGGAGCTGTTTTTT. Protein sequence: CSVWDSNTGELFF.

The chain carries TRBV10-2 and TRBJ1-4, with D possibly matching TRBD1 (5 bases). CDR1 and CDR2 from the germline V gene are WSHSY and SAAADI. V lost 2 bases and J 7 bases, leaving 17 bases between the germline ends. The CDR3 extends over 16 amino acids. The CDR3 spells CASSEPPQGESEKLFF. CDR3 nucleotides: TGCGCCAGCAGTGAGCCACCGCAGGGCGAGAGTGAAAAACTGTTTTTT.

V gene TRBV30 combines with J gene TRBJ1-5, with 7 bases aligning to TRBD1. Germline V gives CDR1 GTSNPN, CDR2 SVGIG (reference sequence). The CDR3 has 16 amino acids. The J segment lost 1 base and the V segment lost 2 bases, leaving 8 bases of the junction unmatched. This chain's CDR3 is CAWSHRGFLSNQPQHF. The CDR3 region has the DNA TGTGCCTGGAGTCACAGGGGATTTTTGAGCAATCAGCCCCAGCATTTT.

As concerns this clone: Other nucleotide sequences from this sample produce the same CDR3. The V and J genes are TRBV4-1 and TRBJ2-2, with TRBD1 as a possible D gene (6 bases). V lost 1 base and J lost 2, with 11 bases in between. The CDR3 length is 16 residues. Germline CDR1 is MGHRA and CDR2 is YSYEKL. The CDR3 DNA reads TGCGCCAGCAGCCAAGGGGTGGGGGCTAACACCGGGGAGCTGTTTTTT. It is translated as CASSQGVGANTGELFF.

The J gene is TRBJ1-4, the V gene TRBV3-1 (or the pseudogene TRBV3-2), with a tentative D call TRBD1 (6 bases). The CDR3 is made up of 16 amino acids. Deletions cut 4 bases from V and 0 bases from J, with 12 bases between. Germline CDR1 reads LGHDT; CDR2 reads YNNKEL (reference sequence). As DNA, the CDR3 is TGTGCCAGCAGCCTCCGACAGGCCGCAACTAATGAAAAACTGTTTTTT. It is translated as CASSLRQAATNEKLFF.

The chain recombines TRBV7-6 with TRBJ2-7; 9 positions match TRBD1. The CDR3 is made up of 14 amino acids. CDR1 is SGHVS and CDR2 is FNYEAQ in the germline V gene. V was pared by 4 bases and J by 2 bases, with 3 bases of the junction left unmatched. The CDR3 DNA reads as TGTGCCAGCAGCTCGAGACAGGGGGCCTACGAGCAGTACTTC. This gives the protein CASSSRQGAYEQYF.

CDR3 region: CASSLGRGRGAPTDTQYF. CDR3 sequence (DNA): TGTGCCAGCAGCTTAGGGCGCGGCCGGGGGGCGCCCACAGATACGCAGTATTTT. The rearrangement links TRBV11-2 to TRBJ2-3; D perhaps matches TRBD2 (7 bases). This CDR3 spans 18 amino acids. Trimming removed 1 base at V and 2 bases at J, with 19 bases between. Germline CDR1 reads SGHAT; CDR2 reads FQNNGV.

The CDR3 protein is CASSRAGTGGLSNQPQHF. In DNA form, the CDR3 reads TGTGCCAGCAGTCGCGCCGGGACAGGGGGACTTAGCAATCAGCCCCAGCATTTT. The chain carries TRBV28 and TRBJ1-5, with 11 bases that match TRBD1. The CDR3 is 18 amino acids. With V trimmed by 5 bases and J by 0 bases, 9 bases remained unmatched. Germline V gene lookup returns CDR1 MDHEN and CDR2 SYDVKM.

The chain couples TRBV11-2 to TRBJ1-1, with D possibly matching TRBD1 (5 bases). With 1 base removed from V and 1 base from J, the gap between germline ends came to 7 bases. From germline, CDR1 is SGHAT and CDR2 FQNNGV. The CDR3 has 14 residues. The CDR3, as DNA: TGTGCCAGCAGCTTAGGAACAGGGAACACTGAAGCTTTCTTT. Translation gives CASSLGTGNTEAFF.

With regard to this clone: Germline and junction disagree at one end, which may indicate a read error. The chain has TRBV7-8 and TRBJ1-1; tentatively, D is TRBD1 (5 bases). Germline CDR1 and CDR2: SGHVS and FQNEAQ. There are 16 residues in the CDR3. The CDR3 is CASSHRRRGMNTEAFF. Here the CDR3 DNA reads TGTGCTAGCAGCCATCGGAGGAGGGGTATGAACACTGAAGCTTTCTTT. The variable domain in full, completed from reference TRBV7-8 and TRBJ1-1, reads GAGVSQSPRYKVAKRGQDVALRCDPISGHVSLFWYQQALGQGPEFLTYFQNEAQLDKSGLPSDRFFAERPEGSVSTLKIQRTQQEDSAVYLCASSHRRRGMNTEAFFGQGTRLTVV.

The rearrangement links TRBV12-3 or TRBV12-4 to TRBJ1-1, with D unresolved. This CDR3 has 12 residues. V was clipped by 3 bases and J by 10 bases, with 12 bases between them. CDR3 residues: CASSFRGRGAFF. The CDR3 DNA sequence: TGTGCCAGCAGTTTTAGAGGGCGTGGAGCTTTCTTT.

V and J are TRBV15 and TRBJ1-4; D is uncertain. CDR1 is LNHNV, CDR2 YYDKDF, per germline (reference sequence). V was trimmed by 0 bases and J by 0 bases, leaving 8 bases between them. The CDR3 has 16 amino acids. CDR3 sequence reads: CATSRDRGSTNEKLFF. The CDR3 DNA reads TGTGCCACCAGCAGAGATCGAGGGTCAACTAATGAAAAACTGTTTTTT.

The gene calls are TRBV15 and TRBJ2-1; 12 bases are a match to TRBD2. From germline, CDR1 is LNHNV and CDR2 YYDKDF (reference sequence). The length of the CDR3 is 18 residues. Germline trimming cut 5 bases from V and 8 bases from J; bases unmatched to any gene: 16. DNA for the CDR3: TGTGCCACCAGCTCACCCCGGCCACTAGCGGGGGGCCGGTATGAGCAGTTCTTC. This gives the protein CATSSPRPLAGGRYEQFF.

This rearrangement joins TRBV5-6 to TRBJ2-4; 7 bases align to TRBD2. CDR3 size: 14 residues. Germline V gives CDR1 SGHDT, CDR2 YYEEEE. Trimming cost V 0 bases and J 4 bases; bases outside gene matches: 1. The CDR3 spells CASSLAGGKNIQYF. CDR3 coding DNA: TGTGCCAGCAGCTTGGCGGGGGGAAAAAACATTCAGTACTTC.

CDR3 sequence (DNA): TGTGCCAGTAGTACTATCCCGGTCCAGGCTCTCTATGGCTACACCTTC. It encodes CASSTIPVQALYGYTF. This chain joins TRBV19 and TRBJ1-2; D is undetermined. The CDR3 contains 16 residues. From germline, CDR1 is LNHDA and CDR2 SQIVND (reference sequence). V dropped 4 bases and J dropped 4 bases, with 19 bases sitting between them.

The V call is TRBV21-1, the J call TRBJ2-3; the table gives TRBD2 as D, unverified against the DNA. TRBV21-1 is classified as a pseudogene. The CDR3 contains 14 residues. The CDR3 region has the DNA TGTGCCAGCAGCCCTGGGGGAGGGACAGATACGCAGTATTTT. Amino acids: CASSPGGGTDTQYF.

This clone was seen only once. The J gene is TRBJ2-7, the V gene TRBV18, with 7 bases lining up with TRBD1. The J segment lost 0 bases and the V segment lost 3 bases, leaving 11 bases of the junction unmatched. Germline CDR1 KGHSH, CDR2 LQKENI. The CDR3 is 17 amino acids. The CDR3 region has the DNA TGTGCCAGCTCACCCTCCCTTAGACAGGGTCCCTCCTACGAGCAGTACTTC. Its protein product is CASSPSLRQGPSYEQYF.

This clone was observed at least ten times. The chain recombines TRBV6-5 with TRBJ1-4; TRBD1 might be the D (6 bases). The V end was cut by 6 bases, the J end by 8 bases, with 19 bases between. Germline V CDR1 and CDR2: MNHEY, SVGAGI. The CDR3 covers 15 residues. The CDR3 is CASSRDGTMQEKLFF. The CDR3 region has the DNA TGTGCCAGCAGCCGAGACGGGACAATGCAGGAAAAACTGTTTTTT.

The chain is built from TRBV29-1 and TRBJ1-3, with D maybe TRBD1 (6 bases). The ends were cut back, 4 bases at V and 2 bases at J, with 12 bases in the middle. Germline assignment: CDR1 SQVTM and CDR2 ANQGSEA. The CDR3 contains 14 residues. This chain's CDR3 is CSVVGGAAGNTIYF. CDR3 nucleotides: TGCAGCGTTGTAGGGGGGGCCGCTGGAAACACCATATATTTT. Full variable domain (missing parts from reference TRBV29-1 and TRBJ1-3): SAVISQKPSRDICQRGTSLTIQCQVDSQVTMMFWYRQQPGQSLTLIATANQGSEATYESGFVIDKFPISRPNLTFSTLTVSNMSPEDSSIYLCSVVGGAAGNTIYFGEGSWLTVV.

The V call is TRBV24-1, the J call TRBJ2-3; D not resolved. V gave up 6 bases and J gave up 4 bases, with 4 bases separating them. Germline V CDR1 and CDR2: KGHDR, SFDVKD. This CDR3 contains 11 residues. CDR3 nucleotide sequence: TGTGCCACCAGTTCCTCAGATACGCAGTATTTT. Translation: CATSSSDTQYF.